The next 7 T cell receptor beta chains were all read from a single sample in a study of blood T cell repertoires in COVID-19. Profiling relied on immunoSEQ multiplex PCR, and the TCRdb table lists in-frame clones only, not all of them. This table has 130,000 to 150,000 clones, just under 85% appearing once. The sample comprised peripheral blood. The receptor source for this set is a woman in her forties with active or convalescent COVID-19.

CDR3 amino acids: CASSSNWGGGDNEQFF. CDR3 DNA: TGTGCCAGCAGCTCCAATTGGGGGGGCGGGGACAATGAGCAGTTCTTC. The J gene is TRBJ2-1, the V gene TRBV7-2; tentatively, D is TRBD2 (7 bases). The CDR3 consists of 16 residues. From germline, CDR1 is SGHTA and CDR2 FQGNSA. Trimming removed 4 bases at V and 5 bases at J, with 18 bases between.

This chain links TRBV6-1 with TRBJ1-2, with D maybe TRBD1 (5 bases). The V and J ends lost 2 bases and 2 bases respectively, with 6 bases between them. CDR1 is MNHNS, CDR2 SASEGT, per germline. This CDR3 region has 13 residues. The CDR3: CASSENRNYGYTF. The CDR3 DNA follows: TGTGCCAGCAGTGAAAACAGGAACTATGGCTACACCTTC.

The chain has TRBV18 and TRBJ2-7, with TRBD1 identical over 8 bases. The CDR3 runs 16 residues. The ends lost 1 base at V and 0 bases at J; junction bases unmatched: 5. CDR1 and CDR2 (germline): KGHSH, LQKENI. CDR3 bases: TGTGCCAGCTCACCACAGGGACAGGTGCCCTCCTACGAGCAGTACTTC. This translates into CASSPQGQVPSYEQYF. The variable domain in full, completed from reference TRBV18 and TRBJ2-7, reads NAGVMQNPRHLVRRRGQEARLRCSPMKGHSHVYWYRQLPEEGLKFMVYLQKENIIDESGMPKERFSAEFPKEGPSILRIQQVVRGDSAAYFCASSPQGQVPSYEQYFGPGTRLTVT.

The rearrangement uses TRBV6-5 and TRBJ1-2; the match to TRBD1 covers 9 bases. This CDR3 is 15 amino acids long. Losses at the gene ends were 2 bases for V and 4 bases for J; bases not matched to a gene: 5. Germline assignment: CDR1 MNHEY and CDR2 SVGAGI. The CDR3 coding sequence is TGTGCCAGCAGTTACGGAACAGGGGGCGGCTATGGCTACACCTTC. This translates into CASSYGTGGGYGYTF.

The table lists this clone with many counts. The chain combines TRBV5-4 with TRBJ1-2; no clear D gene. From germline, CDR1 is SGHNT and CDR2 YYREEE (reference sequence). The CDR3 runs 15 residues. Trimming removed 4 bases from V and 6 bases from J, with 19 bases in between. CDR3 bases: TGTGCCAGCAGCCTTCAGGCGGGAGCATCTCATGGCTACACCTTC. It yields the protein CASSLQAGASHGYTF.

The gene calls are TRBV28 and TRBJ1-2; D uncertain. The CDR3 contains 12 residues. With 10 bases removed from V and 0 bases from J, the gap between germline ends came to 9 bases. Germline CDR1 is MDHEN and CDR2 is SYDVKM. CDR3 protein: CATRWPNYGYTF. Here the CDR3 DNA reads TGTGCCACCCGATGGCCTAACTATGGCTACACCTTC.

DNA of the CDR3: TGTGCCAGTAGTACCCCCTTTAGGGGGGGCGGCACTGAAGCTTTCTTT. This sequence encodes CASSTPFRGGGTEAFF. J is TRBJ1-1 and V is TRBV19; possible D gene TRBD1, 6 bases. CDR1 and CDR2 (germline): LNHDA, SQIVND (reference sequence). The CDR3 runs to 16 residues. Trimming stripped 4 bases from V and 4 bases from J, with 19 bases between.